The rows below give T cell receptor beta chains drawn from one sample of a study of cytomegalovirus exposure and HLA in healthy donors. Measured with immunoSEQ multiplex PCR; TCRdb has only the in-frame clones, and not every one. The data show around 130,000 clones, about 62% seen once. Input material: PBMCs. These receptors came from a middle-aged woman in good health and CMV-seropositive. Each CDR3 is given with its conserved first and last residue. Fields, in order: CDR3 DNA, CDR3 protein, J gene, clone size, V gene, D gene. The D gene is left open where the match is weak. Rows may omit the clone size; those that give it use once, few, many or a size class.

CDR3 DNA: TGCGCCAGCAGCCCGGGGAGCGCGGCCTCCTACGAGCAGTACTTC
CDR3 protein: CASSPGSAASYEQYF
J gene: TRBJ2-7
clone size: once
V gene: TRBV5-1
D gene: NA

CDR3 DNA: TGTGCCAGCAGCCCCGGGAGGGGGCAGGGGGACACTGAAGCTTTCTTT
CDR3 protein: CASSPGRGQGDTEAFF
J gene: TRBJ1-1
clone size: NA
V gene: TRBV27
D gene: TRBD1

CDR3 DNA: TGTGCCAGCAGCCGTCGGACTAGCCAGCAAGAGACCCAGTACTTC
CDR3 protein: CASSRRTSQQETQYF
J gene: TRBJ2-5
clone size: few
V gene: TRBV7-8
D gene: TRBD2

CDR3 DNA: TGTGCCAGCAGTTGGATCCCGGGACAGAAAAACACTGAAGCTTTCTTT
CDR3 protein: CASSWIPGQKNTEAFF
J gene: TRBJ1-1
clone size: NA
V gene: TRBV28
D gene: TRBD1

CDR3 DNA: TGTGCCAGTATTGGCGGCCCTAACTATGGCTACACCTTC
CDR3 protein: CASIGGPNYGYTF
J gene: TRBJ1-2
clone size: once
V gene: TRBV19
D gene: NA

CDR3 DNA: TGTGCCAGCAGTTCCGGGACAGGGCCCTACGAGCAGTACTTC
CDR3 protein: CASSSGTGPYEQYF
J gene: TRBJ2-7
clone size: NA
V gene: TRBV6-5
D gene: TRBD1

CDR3 DNA: TGTGCCAGCAGTTTAGTTCCACTAGCTGAGGAGCAGTACTTC
CDR3 protein: CASSLVPLAEEQYF
J gene: TRBJ2-7
clone size: NA
V gene: TRBV27
D gene: NA

CDR3 DNA: TGTGCCAGCAGTTCTAGCGGGTATACTTACAATGAGCAGTTCTTC
CDR3 protein: CASSSSGYTYNEQFF
J gene: TRBJ2-1
clone size: NA
V gene: TRBV25-1
D gene: TRBD2

CDR3 DNA: TGCGCCAGCAGACAGGGGAACACTGAAGCTTTCTTT
CDR3 protein: CASRQGNTEAFF
J gene: TRBJ1-1
clone size: few
V gene: TRBV5-1
D gene: NA

CDR3 DNA: TGCAGCGTTGTGGGCAGCCTGAACACTGAAGCTTTCTTT
CDR3 protein: CSVVGSLNTEAFF
J gene: TRBJ1-1
clone size: few
V gene: TRBV29-1
D gene: NA

CDR3 DNA: TGCGCCAGCAGCCAAGATCTAGGGGGCTCGAACACCGGGGAGCTGTTTTTT
CDR3 protein: CASSQDLGGSNTGELFF
J gene: TRBJ2-2
clone size: NA
V gene: TRBV4-1
D gene: TRBD1

CDR3 DNA: TGTGCCAGCGAAGCCGCGGATTTCGGCTATGGCTACCCCTTC
CDR3 protein: CASEAADFGYGYPF
J gene: TRBJ1-2
clone size: NA
V gene: TRBV6-1
D gene: NA

CDR3 DNA: TGTGCCAGCAGCTTTGCAGGGCTTAATTCACCCCTCCACTTT
CDR3 protein: CASSFAGLNSPLHF
J gene: TRBJ1-6
clone size: NA
V gene: TRBV7-2
D gene: NA

CDR3 DNA: TGTGCCAGTAGTACCTCCGGTGCAGGTACCTACGAGCAGTACTTC
CDR3 protein: CASSTSGAGTYEQYF
J gene: TRBJ2-7
clone size: NA
V gene: TRBV19
D gene: NA

CDR3 DNA: TGTGCCAGTAGTATTTTTGCGGGAGGCTCCGAGCAGTACTTC
CDR3 protein: CASSIFAGGSEQYF
J gene: TRBJ2-7
clone size: NA
V gene: TRBV19
D gene: TRBD2

CDR3 DNA: TGCGCCAGCAGCTTGGACATAAGGGGAAACACTGAAGCTTTCTTT
CDR3 protein: CASSLDIRGNTEAFF
J gene: TRBJ1-1
clone size: NA
V gene: TRBV5-1
D gene: NA

CDR3 DNA: TGTGCCAGCAGCTGGGGGGGGATGGACGAGCAGTACTTC
CDR3 protein: CASSWGGMDEQYF
J gene: TRBJ2-7
clone size: once
V gene: TRBV7-3
D gene: TRBD2

CDR3 DNA: TGTGCCAGTAGTATCTCCGGGAACTATGGCTACACCTTC
CDR3 protein: CASSISGNYGYTF
J gene: TRBJ1-2
clone size: NA
V gene: TRBV19
D gene: NA

CDR3 DNA: TGTGCCAGCAGTTCCCTTAACCTCCGGACTAGCGGGGCCGGGGAGCTGTTTTTT
CDR3 protein: CASSSLNLRTSGAGELFF
J gene: TRBJ2-2
clone size: NA
V gene: TRBV13
D gene: TRBD2

CDR3 DNA: TGTGCCATCAGTGAGTCGGCGAAGGGAGGTCAGCCCCAGCATTTT
CDR3 protein: CAISESAKGGQPQHF
J gene: TRBJ1-5
clone size: NA
V gene: TRBV10-3
D gene: NA

CDR3 DNA: TGTGCCAGCACCTCCTCCGGACAACTGCCTGAATATGGCTACACCTTC
CDR3 protein: CASTSSGQLPEYGYTF
J gene: TRBJ1-2
clone size: NA
V gene: TRBV27
D gene: NA

CDR3 DNA: TGTGCCAGCAGCTTGGGAGGCGGGAGCAATCAGCCCCAGCATTTT
CDR3 protein: CASSLGGGSNQPQHF
J gene: TRBJ1-5
clone size: NA
V gene: TRBV5-6
D gene: NA

CDR3 DNA: TGCGCCAGCAGCTTGGAAGGGGCTCGGGGGGCTGAAGCTTTCTTT
CDR3 protein: CASSLEGARGAEAFF
J gene: TRBJ1-1
clone size: NA
V gene: TRBV5-1
D gene: NA

CDR3 DNA: TGTGCCAGCAGCGTAGTAGCGGGGGGGGGAGGTGGCTACACCTTC
CDR3 protein: CASSVVAGGGGGYTF
J gene: TRBJ1-2
clone size: NA
V gene: TRBV9
D gene: NA

CDR3 DNA: TGTGCCAGCAGCGTATTGGCCGCCACCCAGTACTTC
CDR3 protein: CASSVLAATQYF
J gene: TRBJ2-5
clone size: NA
V gene: TRBV5-6
D gene: NA

CDR3 DNA: TGTGCCAGCAGCCGCCCGTCGGCAGATACGCAGTATTTT
CDR3 protein: CASSRPSADTQYF
J gene: TRBJ2-3
clone size: NA
V gene: TRBV7-8
D gene: NA

CDR3 DNA: TGTGCCAGCAGTTACTCAATCGACAGGGCTAACTATGGCTACCCCTTC
CDR3 protein: CASSYSIDRANYGYPF
J gene: TRBJ1-2
clone size: NA
V gene: TRBV6-5
D gene: TRBD1

CDR3 DNA: TGTGCAAGTCGCTTAGCGGGCAGGGCCTATGGCTACACCTTC
CDR3 protein: CASRLAGRAYGYTF
J gene: TRBJ1-2
clone size: NA
V gene: TRBV12-2
D gene: NA

CDR3 DNA: TGTGCCAGTTCCCTCGGCACTGAAGCTTTCTTT
CDR3 protein: CASSLGTEAFF
J gene: TRBJ1-1
clone size: NA
V gene: TRBV19
D gene: NA

CDR3 DNA: TGCAGCGTTGTGACAGGGCTAGGGCAGCCCCAGCATTTT
CDR3 protein: CSVVTGLGQPQHF
J gene: TRBJ1-5
clone size: few
V gene: TRBV29-1
D gene: TRBD1

CDR3 DNA: TGCAGCGGGCATCGAGGGAGGACTGAAGCTTTCTTT
CDR3 protein: CSGHRGRTEAFF
J gene: TRBJ1-1
clone size: once
V gene: TRBV29-1
D gene: NA

CDR3 DNA: TGTGCCAGCAGTTTGCAGCCCGACTCCCAAGAGACCCAGTACTTC
CDR3 protein: CASSLQPDSQETQYF
J gene: TRBJ2-5
clone size: NA
V gene: TRBV27
D gene: NA

CDR3 DNA: TGCGCCAGCAGCTGGGCTAGCGGGATGTATGAGACCCAGTACTTC
CDR3 protein: CASSWASGMYETQYF
J gene: TRBJ2-5
clone size: NA
V gene: TRBV5-1
D gene: TRBD2

CDR3 DNA: TGTGCCACCGGCCCGGCGGGGCCATTCTCTGGGGCCAACGTCCTGACTTTC
CDR3 protein: CATGPAGPFSGANVLTF
J gene: TRBJ2-6
clone size: NA
V gene: TRBV10-3
D gene: NA

CDR3 DNA: TGTGCCAGCTCACCCTTTGAGGGCAGGGCCGGGGGTGAAAAACTGTTTTTT
CDR3 protein: CASSPFEGRAGGEKLFF
J gene: TRBJ1-4
clone size: NA
V gene: TRBV18
D gene: NA

CDR3 DNA: TGTGCCAGCAGTTTAGCTAGCGGGAGGGCGAATGAGCAGTTCTTC
CDR3 protein: CASSLASGRANEQFF
J gene: TRBJ2-1
clone size: NA
V gene: TRBV27
D gene: TRBD2

CDR3 DNA: TGCGCCAGCAGCTTGCATCCCGGGACTCCACCCTACAATGAGCAGTTCTTC
CDR3 protein: CASSLHPGTPPYNEQFF
J gene: TRBJ2-1
clone size: few
V gene: TRBV5-1
D gene: NA

CDR3 DNA: TGTGCCAGCAGTTACTCCACGACTAGTGGTGAGCAGTTCTTC
CDR3 protein: CASSYSTTSGEQFF
J gene: TRBJ2-1
clone size: NA
V gene: TRBV6-6
D gene: NA

CDR3 DNA: TGCGCCAGCAGCCGGGACAGCCTTCGAAATGAAAAACTGTTTTTT
CDR3 protein: CASSRDSLRNEKLFF
J gene: TRBJ1-4
clone size: NA
V gene: TRBV4-1
D gene: TRBD1

CDR3 DNA: TGTGCCAGCAGCCGGGCTAGCGGGATAGATACGCAGTATTTT
CDR3 protein: CASSRASGIDTQYF
J gene: TRBJ2-3
clone size: NA
V gene: TRBV7-9
D gene: TRBD2

CDR3 DNA: TGCGCCAGCAGCCAACATCTAGCGGAGGGTACAGATACGCAGTATTTT
CDR3 protein: CASSQHLAEGTDTQYF
J gene: TRBJ2-3
clone size: NA
V gene: TRBV4-1
D gene: TRBD2

CDR3 DNA: TGTGCCAGTAGTCCAGGGGTTAACTATGGCTACACCTTC
CDR3 protein: CASSPGVNYGYTF
J gene: TRBJ1-2
clone size: NA
V gene: TRBV19
D gene: NA

CDR3 DNA: TGTGCCAGCGCTGTCTTAGCGGGGTTGCAAGAGACCCAGTACTTC
CDR3 protein: CASAVLAGLQETQYF
J gene: TRBJ2-5
clone size: few
V gene: TRBV7-9
D gene: TRBD2

CDR3 DNA: TGTGCCAGCAGTTTATTAGGACTCAACTATGGCTACACCTTC
CDR3 protein: CASSLLGLNYGYTF
J gene: TRBJ1-2
clone size: NA
V gene: TRBV28
D gene: NA

CDR3 DNA: TGTGCCAGCAGCTTCCAGGGTTACTATGGCTACACCTTC
CDR3 protein: CASSFQGYYGYTF
J gene: TRBJ1-2
clone size: NA
V gene: TRBV7-8
D gene: NA

CDR3 DNA: TGTGCCAGCAGTTTCCCAGCCGGGACTAGCGGGACGAACACCGGGGAGCTGTTTTTT
CDR3 protein: CASSFPAGTSGTNTGELFF
J gene: TRBJ2-2
clone size: few
V gene: TRBV27
D gene: TRBD2

CDR3 DNA: TGTGCCAGCAGCCTACAGGGTTACGAGACCCAGTACTTC
CDR3 protein: CASSLQGYETQYF
J gene: TRBJ2-5
clone size: NA
V gene: TRBV5-6
D gene: NA

CDR3 DNA: TGTGCCACCAGCAGAGAAGCAGGAAGTTATGGCTACACCTTC
CDR3 protein: CATSREAGSYGYTF
J gene: TRBJ1-2
clone size: NA
V gene: TRBV15
D gene: NA

CDR3 DNA: TGTGCCAGCAGCCTTCTAGGGACAGCAACCGCCTTC
CDR3 protein: CASSLLGTATAF
J gene: TRBJ1-2
clone size: few
V gene: TRBV14
D gene: TRBD1

CDR3 DNA: TGTGCCAGCAGCCAAGGGGTGGCGGTGTACGAGCAGTACTTC
CDR3 protein: CASSQGVAVYEQYF
J gene: TRBJ2-7
clone size: NA
V gene: TRBV4-2
D gene: NA

CDR3 DNA: TGCAGCGTTACAGGGGATTACCTCTATGGCTACACCTTC
CDR3 protein: CSVTGDYLYGYTF
J gene: TRBJ1-2
clone size: NA
V gene: TRBV29-1
D gene: TRBD1

CDR3 DNA: TGCGCCAGCAGCTTGGCTTTGCAGGGCGCCGAGCAGTACTTC
CDR3 protein: CASSLALQGAEQYF
J gene: TRBJ2-7
clone size: NA
V gene: TRBV5-1
D gene: NA

CDR3 DNA: TGTGCCAGCAGCCAAGAGGTAGCGGGGTATAACGAGCAGTACTTC
CDR3 protein: CASSQEVAGYNEQYF
J gene: TRBJ2-7
clone size: NA
V gene: TRBV14
D gene: TRBD2

CDR3 DNA: TGTGCCTTGCAGGGGAGCTCCTATAATTCACCCCTCCACTTT
CDR3 protein: CALQGSSYNSPLHF
J gene: TRBJ1-6
clone size: NA
V gene: TRBV30
D gene: NA

CDR3 DNA: TGCGCCAGCAGCTTGGCGGGGGGCCCCCAAGAGACCCAGTACTTC
CDR3 protein: CASSLAGGPQETQYF
J gene: TRBJ2-5
clone size: NA
V gene: TRBV5-1
D gene: NA